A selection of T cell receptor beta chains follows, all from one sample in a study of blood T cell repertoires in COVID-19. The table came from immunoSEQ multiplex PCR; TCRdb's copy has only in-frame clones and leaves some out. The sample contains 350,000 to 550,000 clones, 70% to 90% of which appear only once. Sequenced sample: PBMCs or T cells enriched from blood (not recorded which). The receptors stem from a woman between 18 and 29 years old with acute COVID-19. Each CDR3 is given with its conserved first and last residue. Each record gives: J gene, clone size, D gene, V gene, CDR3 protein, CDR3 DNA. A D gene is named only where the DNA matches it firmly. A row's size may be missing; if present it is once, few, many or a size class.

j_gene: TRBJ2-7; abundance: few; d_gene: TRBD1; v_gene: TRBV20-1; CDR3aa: CSASGGYEQYF; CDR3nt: TGCAGTGCTTCAGGGGGCTACGAGCAGTACTTC
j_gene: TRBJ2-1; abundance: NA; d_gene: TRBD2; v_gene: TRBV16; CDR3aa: CASSQLREAQGYNEQFF; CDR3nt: TGTGCCAGCAGCCAATTGCGGGAGGCCCAGGGGTACAATGAGCAGTTCTTC
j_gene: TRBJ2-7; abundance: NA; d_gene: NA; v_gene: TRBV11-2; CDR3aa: CASSPGQWGMEQYF; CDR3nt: TGTGCCAGCAGCCCAGGACAGTGGGGAATGGAGCAGTACTTC
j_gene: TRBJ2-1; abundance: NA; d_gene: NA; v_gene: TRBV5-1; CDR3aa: CASSSVGQGNEQFF; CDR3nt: TGCGCCAGCAGCTCGGTCGGCCAGGGAAATGAGCAGTTCTTC
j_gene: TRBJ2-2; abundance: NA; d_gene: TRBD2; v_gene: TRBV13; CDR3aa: CASSLSLAANTGELFF; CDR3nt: TGTGCCAGCAGCCTAAGCCTAGCGGCGAACACCGGGGAGCTGTTTTTT
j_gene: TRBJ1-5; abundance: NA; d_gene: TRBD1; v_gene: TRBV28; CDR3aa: CASRYRGRGRNQPQHF; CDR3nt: TGTGCCAGCAGGTACAGGGGGCGCGGACGCAATCAGCCCCAGCATTTT
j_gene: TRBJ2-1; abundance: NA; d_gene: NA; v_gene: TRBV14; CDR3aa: CASSGQDYNEQFF; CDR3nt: TGTGCCAGCAGCGGGCAGGACTACAATGAGCAGTTCTTC
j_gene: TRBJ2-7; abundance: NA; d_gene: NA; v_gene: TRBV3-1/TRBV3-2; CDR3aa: CASSPNGYEQYF; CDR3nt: TGTGCCAGCAGCCCAAACGGTTACGAGCAGTACTTC
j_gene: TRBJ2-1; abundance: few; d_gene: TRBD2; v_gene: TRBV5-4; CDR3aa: CASSLAVGAGGYNEQFF; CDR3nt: TGTGCCAGCAGCTTGGCGGTAGGAGCGGGGGGATACAATGAGCAGTTCTTC
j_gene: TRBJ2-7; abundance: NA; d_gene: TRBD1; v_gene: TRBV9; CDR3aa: CASSGTGESYEQYF; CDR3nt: TGTGCCAGCAGCGGGACAGGGGAATCCTACGAGCAGTACTTC
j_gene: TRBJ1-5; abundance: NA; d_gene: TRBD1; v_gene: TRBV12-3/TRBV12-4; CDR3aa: CASSRQGDQPQHF; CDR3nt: TGTGCCAGCAGTCGACAGGGGGATCAGCCCCAGCATTTT
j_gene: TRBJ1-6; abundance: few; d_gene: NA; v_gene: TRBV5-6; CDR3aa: CASSLGGATSHSPLHF; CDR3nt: TGTGCCAGCAGCCTGGGTGGGGCTACTAGCCATTCACCCCTCCACTTT
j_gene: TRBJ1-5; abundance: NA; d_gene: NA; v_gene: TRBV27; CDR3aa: CASSLRGGAGQPQHF; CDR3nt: TGTGCCAGCAGTTTAAGGGGGGGCGCGGGTCAGCCCCAGCATTTT
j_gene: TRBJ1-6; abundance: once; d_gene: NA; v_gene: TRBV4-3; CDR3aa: CASSRVRTEPLHF; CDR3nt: TGCGCCAGCAGCCGCGTTAGGACAGAACCCCTCCACTTT
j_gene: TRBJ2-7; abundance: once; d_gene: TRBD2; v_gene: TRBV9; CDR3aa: CASSVGGTSGYEQYF; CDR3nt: TGTGCCAGCAGCGTAGGTGGGACTAGCGGCTACGAGCAGTACTTC
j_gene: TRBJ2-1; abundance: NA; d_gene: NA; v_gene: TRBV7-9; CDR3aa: CASSHDTYNEQFF; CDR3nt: TGTGCCAGCAGCCATGACACGTACAATGAGCAGTTCTTC
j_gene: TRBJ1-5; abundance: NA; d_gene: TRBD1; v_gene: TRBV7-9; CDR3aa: CASSPTGSNQPQHF; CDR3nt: TGTGCCAGCAGCCCGACAGGGAGTAATCAGCCCCAGCATTTT
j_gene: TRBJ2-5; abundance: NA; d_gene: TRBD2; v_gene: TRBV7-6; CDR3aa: CASSLDSGEWETQYF; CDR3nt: TGTGCCAGCAGCTTAGACAGCGGGGAGTGGGAGACCCAGTACTTC
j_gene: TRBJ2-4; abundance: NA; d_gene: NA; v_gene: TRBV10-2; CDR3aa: CASSEGAIGGHIQYF; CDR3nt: TGCGCCAGCAGTGAGGGGGCTATAGGTGGTCACATTCAGTACTTC
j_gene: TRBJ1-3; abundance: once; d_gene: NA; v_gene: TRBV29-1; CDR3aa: CSVDLRNTIYF; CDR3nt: TGCAGCGTTGATCTGAGGAACACCATATATTTT
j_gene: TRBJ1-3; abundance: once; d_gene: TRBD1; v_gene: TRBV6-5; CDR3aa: CASRPGQGVANTIYF; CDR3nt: TGTGCCAGCAGGCCGGGACAGGGGGTTGCGAACACCATATATTTT
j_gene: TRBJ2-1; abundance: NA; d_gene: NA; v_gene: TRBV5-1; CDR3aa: CASSKTESGNNEQFF; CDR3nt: TGCGCCAGCAGCAAAACAGAGTCGGGAAACAATGAGCAGTTCTTC
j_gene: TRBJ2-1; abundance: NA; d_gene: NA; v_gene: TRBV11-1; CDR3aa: CASAPGGNEQFF; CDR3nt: TGTGCCAGCGCCCCTGGGGGGAATGAGCAGTTCTTC
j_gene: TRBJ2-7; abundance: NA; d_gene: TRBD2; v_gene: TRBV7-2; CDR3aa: CASSRPGLAGGAYEQYF; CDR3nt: TGTGCCAGCAGCCGGCCGGGACTAGCGGGGGGGGCCTACGAGCAGTACTTC
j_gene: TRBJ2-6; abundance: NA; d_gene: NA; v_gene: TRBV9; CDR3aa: CASSVEGQFSGANVLTF; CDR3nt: TGTGCCAGCAGCGTAGAAGGACAGTTCTCTGGGGCCAACGTCCTGACTTTC
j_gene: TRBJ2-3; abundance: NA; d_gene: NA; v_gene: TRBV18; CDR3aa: CASSPVHSTDTQYF; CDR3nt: TGTGCCAGCTCACCAGTCCATAGCACAGATACGCAGTATTTT
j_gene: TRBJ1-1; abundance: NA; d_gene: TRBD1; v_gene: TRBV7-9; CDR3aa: CASSHTGDTEAFF; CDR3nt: TGTGCCAGCAGCCATACAGGGGACACTGAAGCTTTCTTT
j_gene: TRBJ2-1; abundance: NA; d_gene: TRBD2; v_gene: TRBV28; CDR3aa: CASSSSGGRSYNEQFF; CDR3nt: TGTGCCAGCAGCTCCTCGGGCGGGAGGTCCTACAATGAGCAGTTCTTC
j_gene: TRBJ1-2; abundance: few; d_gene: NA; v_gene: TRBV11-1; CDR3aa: CASSLRGARGGYTF; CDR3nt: TGTGCCAGCAGCCTTCGGGGGGCGCGAGGTGGCTACACCTTC
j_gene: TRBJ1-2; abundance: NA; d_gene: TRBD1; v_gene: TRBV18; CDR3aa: CASSQDRVRNYGYTF; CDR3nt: TGTGCCAGCTCACAGGACAGGGTTCGTAACTATGGCTACACCTTC
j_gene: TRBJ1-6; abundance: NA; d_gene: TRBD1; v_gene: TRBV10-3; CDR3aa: CATYTGVDNSPLHF; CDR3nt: TGTGCCACGTACACAGGGGTCGACAATTCACCCCTCCACTTT
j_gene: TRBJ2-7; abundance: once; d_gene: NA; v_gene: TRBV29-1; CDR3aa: CSVEVAEKRTYEQYF; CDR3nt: TGCAGCGTTGAAGTGGCGGAGAAACGAACCTACGAGCAGTACTTC
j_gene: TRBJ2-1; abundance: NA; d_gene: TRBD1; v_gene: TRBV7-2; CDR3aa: CASSLDRGPYNEQFF; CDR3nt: TGTGCCAGCAGCCTGGACAGGGGGCCCTACAATGAGCAGTTCTTC
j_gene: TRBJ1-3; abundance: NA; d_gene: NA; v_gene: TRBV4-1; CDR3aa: CASSQGRQRSGNTIYF; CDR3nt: TGCGCCAGCAGCCAAGGTCGACAGCGATCTGGAAACACCATATATTTT